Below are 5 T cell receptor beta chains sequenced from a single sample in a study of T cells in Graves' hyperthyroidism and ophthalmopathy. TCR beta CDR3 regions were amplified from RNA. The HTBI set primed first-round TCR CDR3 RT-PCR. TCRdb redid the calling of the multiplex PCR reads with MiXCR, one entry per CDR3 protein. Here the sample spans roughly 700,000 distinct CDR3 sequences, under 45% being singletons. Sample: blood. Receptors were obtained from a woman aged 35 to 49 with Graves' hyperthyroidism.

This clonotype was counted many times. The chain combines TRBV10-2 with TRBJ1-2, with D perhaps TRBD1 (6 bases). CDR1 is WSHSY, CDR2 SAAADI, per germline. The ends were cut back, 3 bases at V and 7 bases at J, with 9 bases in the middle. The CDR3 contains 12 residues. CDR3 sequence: CASSDGGLGYTF. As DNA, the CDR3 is TGCGCCAGCAGTGACGGGGGGCTTGGCTACACCTTC.

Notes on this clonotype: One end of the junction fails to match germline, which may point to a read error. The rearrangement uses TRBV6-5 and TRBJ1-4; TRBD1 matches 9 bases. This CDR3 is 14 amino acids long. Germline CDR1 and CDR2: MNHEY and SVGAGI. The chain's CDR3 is CASRETGGYERLFF. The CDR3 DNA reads TGTGCCAGCAGGGAGACAGGGGGGTATGAAAGACTGTTTTTT.

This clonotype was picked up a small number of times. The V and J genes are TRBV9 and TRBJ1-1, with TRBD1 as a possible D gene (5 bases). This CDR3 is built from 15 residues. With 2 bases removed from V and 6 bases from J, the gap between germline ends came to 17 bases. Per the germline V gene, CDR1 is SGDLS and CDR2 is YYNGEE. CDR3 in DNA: TGTGCCAGCAGCGTGACGGGGCCTAGTGAGGCTGAAGCTTTCTTT. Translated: CASSVTGPSEAEAFF.

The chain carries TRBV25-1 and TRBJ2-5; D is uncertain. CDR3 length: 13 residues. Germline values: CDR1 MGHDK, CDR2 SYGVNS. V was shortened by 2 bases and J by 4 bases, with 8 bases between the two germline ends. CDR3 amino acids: CASSEINRETQYF. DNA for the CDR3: TGTGCCAGCAGTGAAATAAATCGAGAGACCCAGTACTTC.

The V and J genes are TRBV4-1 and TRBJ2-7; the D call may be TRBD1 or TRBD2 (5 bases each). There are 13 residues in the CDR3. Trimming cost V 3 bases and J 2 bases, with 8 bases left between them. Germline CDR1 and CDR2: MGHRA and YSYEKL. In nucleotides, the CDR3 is TGCGCCAGCAGCCAGGGGGTCGCCTACGAGCAGTACTTC. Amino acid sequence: CASSQGVAYEQYF.